The clone carrying this T cell receptor beta chain showed up many times. What it recognizes is unknown. The germline V gene has CDR1 SGHDT and CDR2 YYEEEE. CDR3 size: 12 residues. The germline V and J ends were trimmed by 5 bases and 4 bases, with 7 bases remaining between them. The source of the sample is a study of identical twins. TCRdb itself ran the 5' RACE reads through MiXCR, one entry per CDR3 protein. The repertoire consists of about 890,000 distinct CDR3 sequences, with 9% to 15% occurring once and the leading ten covering around 1.5%. Study-wide results and limits: The authors noted that invariant MAIT and iNKT cells could partly confound zero-insertion analyses. While abundant cord blood beta clonotypes carried fewer insertions, memory repertoires showed no such pattern. Out-of-frame sharing of TCR alpha in monozygotic twins was underestimated by models.

These same records also appear under a second study, on yellow fever vaccine responses in identical twins. That report notes: The authors reported partly convergent, partly personalized vaccine responses in identical twins.

Sequencing was performed on PBMCs. The chain joins TRBV5-6 to TRBJ2-1; D gene ambiguous. This clonotype was obtained from a woman under 30 in good health. The CDR3 loop is CASSFSYNEQFF. CDR3 sequence (DNA): TGTGCCAGCAGTTTCTCGTACAATGAGCAGTTCTTC. The full variable domain, with the rest looked up from reference TRBV5-6 and TRBJ2-1, is DAGVTQSPTHLIKTRGQQVTLRCSPKSGHDTVSWYQQALGQGPQFIFQYYEEEERQRGNFPDRFSGHQFPNYSSELNVNALLLGDSALYLCASSFSYNEQFFGPGTRLTVL.